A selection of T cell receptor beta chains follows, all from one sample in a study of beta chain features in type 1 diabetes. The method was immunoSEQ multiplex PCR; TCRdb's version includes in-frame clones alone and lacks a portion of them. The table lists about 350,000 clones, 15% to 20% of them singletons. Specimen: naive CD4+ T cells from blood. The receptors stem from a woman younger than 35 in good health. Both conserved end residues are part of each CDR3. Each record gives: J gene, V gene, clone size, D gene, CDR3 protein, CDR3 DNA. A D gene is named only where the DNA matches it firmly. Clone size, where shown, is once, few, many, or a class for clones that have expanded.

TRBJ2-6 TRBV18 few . CASSPSSGAAGANVLTF TGTGCCAGCTCACCGAGTTCTGGGGCTGCTGGGGCCAACGTCCTGACTTTC
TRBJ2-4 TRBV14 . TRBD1 CASSHFGDRVYF TGTGCCAGCAGCCATTTTGGGGACAGGGTTTACTTC
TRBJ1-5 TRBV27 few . CASRQGSNQPQHF TGTGCCAGCAGACAGGGAAGCAATCAGCCCCAGCATTTT
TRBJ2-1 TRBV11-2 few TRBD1 CASSFGWDRTYNEQFF TGTGCCAGCAGCTTTGGGTGGGACAGGACCTACAATGAGCAGTTCTTC
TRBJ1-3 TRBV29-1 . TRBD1 CSVGKDRSGNTIYF TGCAGCGTTGGAAAGGACAGGAGTGGAAACACCATATATTTT
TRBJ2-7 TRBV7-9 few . CASSLKVGGYEQYF TGTGCCAGCAGCTTAAAGGTTGGCGGCTACGAGCAGTACTTC
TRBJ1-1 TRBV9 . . CASSVLDRTEDVGTEAFF TGTGCCAGCAGCGTACTCGACAGGACTGAGGACGTAGGCACTGAAGCTTTCTTT
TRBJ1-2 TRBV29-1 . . CSADLNGGYTF TGCAGCGCCGATTTAAATGGCGGCTACACCTTC
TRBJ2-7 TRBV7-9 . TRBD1 CASSFKIGGQINSYEQYF TGTGCCAGCAGCTTCAAAATAGGGGGACAGATTAATTCCTACGAGCAGTACTTC
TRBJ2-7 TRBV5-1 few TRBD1 CAGSVRGLRNEQYF TGCGCCGGCTCCGTGAGGGGGCTACGGAACGAGCAGTACTTC
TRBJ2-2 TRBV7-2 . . CASSSRNTGELFF TGTGCCAGCAGCTCCCGGAACACCGGGGAGCTGTTTTTT
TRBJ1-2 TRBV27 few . CASSARGSGGYTF TGTGCCAGCAGTGCCAGGGGTTCCGGTGGCTACACCTTC
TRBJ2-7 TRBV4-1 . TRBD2 CASSQALSGSLPYEQYF TGCGCCAGCAGCCAAGCCCTGAGCGGGAGCCTTCCCTACGAGCAGTACTTC
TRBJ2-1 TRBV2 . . CASNRAGDNEQFF TGTGCCAGCAACAGAGCGGGTGACAATGAGCAGTTCTTC
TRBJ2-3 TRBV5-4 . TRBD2 CASSVPSGGRTDTQYF TGTGCCAGCAGCGTCCCTAGCGGGGGGCGGACAGATACGCAGTATTTT
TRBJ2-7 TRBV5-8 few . CASRTPGSSLEQYF TGTGCCAGCAGGACCCCGGGGAGCTCTCTCGAGCAGTACTTC
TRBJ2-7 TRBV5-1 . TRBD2 CASSPGLAESYEQYF TGCGCCAGCAGCCCCGGACTAGCGGAATCCTACGAGCAGTACTTC
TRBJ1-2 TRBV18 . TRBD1 CASSPTGAILGYTF TGTGCCAGCTCACCCACAGGGGCGATTCTGGGCTACACCTTC
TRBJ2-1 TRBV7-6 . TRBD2 CASSLAERGLAGEYEQFF TGTGCCAGCAGCTTAGCGGAAAGGGGACTAGCGGGAGAATATGAGCAGTTCTTC
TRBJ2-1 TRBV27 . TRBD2 CASSLSSGAKFF TGTGCCAGCAGCCTCTCGAGCGGGGCAAAGTTCTTC
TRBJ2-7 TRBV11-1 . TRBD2 CASSDTWTSGDEQYF TGTGCCAGCAGTGATACGTGGACTAGCGGCGACGAGCAGTACTTC
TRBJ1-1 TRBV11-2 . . CASSLVGGVNTEAFF TGTGCCAGCAGCTTAGTAGGGGGGGTCAACACTGAAGCTTTCTTT
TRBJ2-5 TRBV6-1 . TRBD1 CASSRSGGAGETQYF TGTGCCAGCAGCAGATCAGGGGGCGCAGGAGAGACCCAGTACTTC
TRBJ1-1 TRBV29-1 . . CSVEAGRGDTEAFF TGCAGCGTTGAAGCTGGCAGGGGAGACACTGAAGCTTTCTTT